Below, 5 T cell receptor beta chains from the same sample are listed, as sequenced in a study of cytomegalovirus exposure and HLA in healthy donors. The repertoire was sequenced with immunoSEQ multiplex PCR; TCRdb's copy has only in-frame clones and lacks some. Among 90,000 to 150,000 clones listed, more than 85% were seen once. The sample comprised PBMCs. These receptors were taken from a man younger than 30 in good health and CMV-seropositive.

CDR3 nucleotide sequence: TGTGCCTGGAGTGTACTACCAGACCAAGAGACCCAGTACTTC. Amino acids: CAWSVLPDQETQYF. The chain links TRBV30 to TRBJ2-5; D is uncertain. Germline V gene lookup returns CDR1 GTSNPN and CDR2 SVGIG (reference sequence). V was trimmed by 0 bases and J by 0 bases, leaving 8 bases between them. The CDR3 is made up of 14 amino acids.

The chain combines TRBV7-9 with TRBJ2-7; no clear D gene. This CDR3 contains 12 residues. Germline V gene lookup returns CDR1 SEHNR and CDR2 FQNEAQ (reference sequence). Trimming left V 4 bases short and J 3 bases short, with 7 bases between. The CDR3 sequence: CASSSQHYEQYF. The CDR3 nucleotides are TGTGCCAGCAGCTCACAACACTACGAGCAGTACTTC.

The V and J genes are TRBV7-9 and TRBJ2-5; D possibly corresponds to TRBD2 (5 bases). V gave up 6 bases and J gave up 4 bases, with 15 bases separating them. From germline, CDR1 is SEHNR and CDR2 FQNEAQ (reference sequence). CDR3 size: 14 residues. In DNA form, the CDR3 reads TGTGCCAGCAGTCCAACGTTGAGCGGAGAGACCCAGTACTTC. Translation: CASSPTLSGETQYF.

The J gene is TRBJ2-5, the V gene TRBV19; TRBD2 might be the D (5 bases). The germline V gene has CDR1 LNHDA and CDR2 SQIVND (reference sequence). V lost 6 bases and J 2 bases, leaving 13 bases between the germline ends. The CDR3 totals 14 residues. The CDR3 nucleotides are TGTGCCAGTAGGTCTCTAGCTGATCAAGAGACCCAGTACTTC. It encodes CASRSLADQETQYF.

This chain uses TRBV9 with TRBJ2-1; perhaps TRBD2 as D (6 bases). The V gene's germline CDR1 is SGDLS and CDR2 YYNGEE. This CDR3 is built from 16 residues. V shed 2 bases and J shed 1 base, with 13 bases lying between them. CDR3 residues: CASSVVTGESYNEQFF. The CDR3 DNA reads as TGTGCCAGCAGCGTTGTGACGGGGGAGTCCTACAATGAGCAGTTCTTC.